This T cell receptor (beta chain) was retrieved from a study of T cell changes during pregnancy in multiple sclerosis. Trimming took 5 bases from V and 0 from J, leaving 11 bases between them. The CDR3 sequence is 16 residues long. The germline V gene has CDR1 SGHNT and CDR2 YENEEA. This clone was detected a few times. Measured with immunoSEQ multiplex PCR; TCRdb has only the in-frame clones, and not every one. The sample includes 40,000 to 45,000 clones, approximately 92% seen only once; the top ten take 1.3%. The TCR comes from a female donor with multiple sclerosis, enrolled in a pregnancy study. Sequencing was performed on peripheral blood. V and J are TRBV11-3 and TRBJ2-6; perhaps D is TRBD1 or TRBD2 (6 bases each). This CDR3 is CASSRGTGSGANVLTF. The CDR3 nucleotides are TGTGCCAGCAGCAGGGGGACTGGCTCTGGGGCCAACGTCCTGACTTTC.